Reported below is one TCR beta chain. What it recognizes is unknown. The sample originates from a study of OX40 agonist ivuxolimab in advanced cancers. The table came from immunoSEQ multiplex PCR; TCRdb's copy has only in-frame clones and leaves some out. The sample yields some 52,000 clones, 90% to 95% seen once. Germline CDR1 and CDR2: MDHEN and SYDVKM. This CDR3 region has 17 residues. V was cut by 2 bases and J by 0 bases, with 15 bases left in between. Findings of the study overall: CD8+ T cells were the subset that, on average, had more expanded clones than CD4+.

This sequence was found in an adult with an advanced solid tumor such as melanoma, head and neck, liver or kidney cancer. The rearrangement joins TRBV28 to TRBJ2-3, with D perhaps matching TRBD1 or TRBD2 (6 bases each). The material was CD4+ or CD8+ T cells sorted from blood, obtained in a trial of the OX40 agonist ivuxolimab. CDR3 region: CASSLPGASSSTDTQYF. Here the CDR3 DNA reads TGTGCCAGCAGTTTACCGGGGGCTTCTTCTAGCACAGATACGCAGTATTTT.